This record covers a single T cell receptor beta chain. Which antigen it targets is not known. No qualities accompany the bases; no much larger clone lies one base away. Inclusive of the bounding cysteine and phenylalanine, the CDR3 is 15 residues long. Solely the CDR3 DNA is kept, with 45 bases framed from the first base. These data are taken from a study of beta chain features in type 1 diabetes (dated 2018 in TCRdb). Concerning the study at large: Mean age, gender distribution, total cell number and subset yield were not different between patients and healthy donors. Across all samples, around 99 million sorted cells were examined, and cell number per subset correlated strongly with RNA yield. The study compared the TCRB repertoires of sorted circulating CD4+ T cell subsets in recently diagnosed type 1 diabetes patients with those in matched healthy donors. Whereas all 30 or so donors provided naive and central memory subsets, regulatory and stem cell-like memory subsets were isolated from just 8 patients and roughly eight healthy donors. On the study overall, not on this receptor specifically: A moderate but significant shortening of TCRB CDR3 length was observed in type 1 diabetes patients in all four CD4+ subsets. Naive, central memory and regulatory TCRB repertoires appeared to be more similar among patients than among healthy donors. Because cDNA was sequenced instead of genomic DNA, highly expressing activated cells could be over-represented, though the groups showed no difference in activation or CD3 levels. Because small numbers of individuals were included in the HLA sub-analyses, any influence of HLA type on TCRB rearrangement was left unresolved. PCR might favor shorter templates, but patient and control samples were amplified and corrected together, so any skew would affect both groups equally. Patients with type 1 diabetes made fewer insertions and deleted more nucleotides at VDJ recombination sites, implying thymic rearrangement abnormalities.

The High Capacity cDNA Reverse Transcription Kit was used to reverse transcribe all of the isolated RNA, meaning that expressed TCRB transcripts were what got sequenced. Deep immunoSEQ sequencing was applied to naive, central memory and regulatory T cell samples, giving an average of around 3.4 million total reads per sample. After sorted cells were lysed in RLT buffer, RNA was extracted with DNase-treated RNeasy Micro or Mini kits, with the choice depending on cell number. Each cell subset was processed separately to prevent cross-contamination, with patient and healthy donor samples processed together. Using the immunoSEQ multiplex PCR, TCRB sequences were amplified from cDNA into 87-bp fragments spanning the CDR3 region. The amplicons were sequenced using the Illumina HiSeq platform. The published analysis was carried out like this. PCR bias was computationally corrected using synthetic template baselines, reads within Hamming distance 2 were collapsed, and singletons that could not be merged were discarded. Reads were aligned to IMGT to assign V, D and J genes, CDR3 length, and insertions or deletions at six rearrangement sites. Within each subset, clonotype counts were normalized to the number of sorted cells before true diversity and Gini coefficients were calculated with the tcR R package. Repertoire sharing was quantified using the overlap coefficient calculated on TCRB nucleotide sequences. The table comes from immuneACCESS by way of TCRdb, which keeps in-frame sequences with V and J called. Part of the clones is missing from these tables; in studies checked, under half for an unresolved V gene and the rest for unknown reasons. The D gene and trimming were derived from the DNA, and the V and J assignments and clone size from that table. The sample records more than 50,000 clones, roughly 60% of which are singletons. Together, the top ten hold 2.2% of the sample.

Each donor gave one peripheral blood draw, averaging approximately 120 mL, which was collected into heparinised tubes. Using a panel that included CD45RO, CCR7, CD25, CD127, CD95 and CD27, naive, central memory, regulatory and stem cell-like memory CD4+ T cells were sorted on a BD FACSAria II. Purity was above 95% for every sorted population. PBMCs were separated immediately by Lymphoprep density gradient centrifugation and were stained directly, without being cultured. Samples were stained and sorted in pairs, with one healthy donor and one patient per experiment, so that batch effects were minimized.

This receptor chain uses TRBV21-1 and TRBJ1-1; the D call in the table, TRBD1, was not verified against the DNA. TRBV21-1 is a recognized pseudogene. Sequencing was carried out using Tregs from blood. This sample's cell subset or site label indicates: regulatory CD4+ T cells. The sequence derives from a young woman in good health. The DNA is TGTGCCAGCAGCCCCACCCCGACATTTCTCACTGAAGCTTTCTTT. Its translation is CASSPTPTFLTEAFF.